Listed here are 8 T cell receptor beta chains from one sample, sequenced in a study of response to subunit inactivated influenza vaccine (dated by TCRdb to 2017 to 2018). Library generation was performed with RT-PCR. The sequencing machine was an Illumina HiSeq 2500. TCRdb handled the public reads itself, with Q25 trimming in fastp and clone calling in MiXCR, and kept productive beta chains. Duplicate CDR3 protein sequences are folded into a single record with the most common DNA and genes. A total of over 150,000 distinct CDR3 sequences appear in this sample, about 10% of them only once. Around 40% of the sample belongs to the ten largest clones. The sequences come from CD8+ T cells sorted from PBMCs, collected approximately 25 months after vaccination. The receptors shown here come from a man between 50 and 70 years old who received an inactivated influenza vaccine. Donor details come from another sample of the same person, matched by shared clones.

This CDR3 reads CASSFVRYTDTQYF. CDR3 DNA sequence: TGTGCCAGCAGTTTTGTTAGGTACACAGATACGCAGTATTTT. The chain links TRBV28 to TRBJ2-3, with D hard to call. The V gene's germline CDR1 is MDHEN and CDR2 SYDVKM. The CDR3 extends over 14 amino acids. The V and J ends lost 3 bases and 2 bases respectively, with 9 bases between them.

This chain connects TRBV29-1 to TRBJ1-2; 8 nucleotides match TRBD1. The V gene end was trimmed by 0 bases and the J gene end by 5 bases; junction bases not matched to a gene: 5. This CDR3 has 14 residues. Germline V CDR1 and CDR2: SQVTM, ANQGSEA. The CDR3 DNA sequence: TGCAGCGTTGAAGAACAGGGGGATATATATGGCTACACCTTC. It specifies CSVEEQGDIYGYTF.

This clonotype was counted many times. The genes are TRBV5-1 and TRBJ1-1; D is ambiguous. With 4 bases removed from V and 1 base from J, the gap between germline ends came to 14 bases. Germline V gives CDR1 SGHRS, CDR2 YFSETQ. The CDR3 sequence is 15 residues long. CDR3 sequence: CASSPTWTGNTEAFF. The DNA of the CDR3 is TGCGCCAGCAGCCCGACCTGGACTGGGAACACTGAAGCTTTCTTT.

The chain couples TRBV7-9 to TRBJ2-3; 12 bases align to TRBD2. The CDR3 has 16 residues. From germline, CDR1 is SEHNR and CDR2 FQNEAQ (reference sequence). The ends lost 1 base at V and 2 bases at J; junction bases unmatched: 1. CDR3 loop: CASSLGTSGNTDTQYF. The CDR3 DNA follows: TGTGCCAGCAGCTTAGGGACTAGCGGGAACACAGATACGCAGTATTTT.

This clonotype was picked up a small number of times. V gene TRBV6-2 or TRBV6-3 combines with J gene TRBJ1-5; D gene uncertain. The CDR3 is made up of 14 amino acids. V was shortened by 5 bases and J by 2 bases, with 10 bases between the two germline ends. Looked up from germline, CDR1 is MNHEY and CDR2 is SVGEGT. Here the CDR3 DNA reads TGTGCCAGCAGTCCCCGGGCTGGCAATCAGCCCCAGCATTTT. It codes for CASSPRAGNQPQHF.

The chain recombines TRBV5-1 with TRBJ2-2, with TRBD2 matching over 16 bases. Germline V gives CDR1 SGHRS, CDR2 YFSETQ. V lost 2 bases to trimming and J lost 5 bases; unmatched junction nucleotides: 9. This CDR3 has 19 residues. This CDR3 reads CASSLGTSGGGHLTGELFF. The CDR3 DNA reads as TGCGCCAGCAGCTTAGGGACTAGCGGGGGGGGCCACCTGACCGGGGAGCTGTTTTTT.

The chain joins TRBV7-9 to TRBJ2-1; D unresolved. V shed 5 bases and J shed 8 bases, with 10 bases lying between them. Germline V gene sequence: CDR1 SEHNR, CDR2 FQNEAQ (reference sequence). The CDR3 runs to 12 residues. The CDR3 here is CASSPTRHEQFF. Here the CDR3 DNA reads TGTGCCAGCAGCCCGACCCGTCATGAGCAGTTCTTC. The whole variable domain, remainder taken from reference TRBV7-9 and TRBJ2-1, is DTGVSQNPRHKITKRGQNVTFRCDPISEHNRLYWYRQTLGQGPEFLTYFQNEAQLEKSRLLSDRFSAERPKGSFSTLEIQRTEQGDSAMYLCASSPTRHEQFFGPGTRLTVL.

The genes are TRBV6-5 and TRBJ2-1, with D uncertain. The CDR3 runs 14 residues. Per germline, CDR1 MNHEY and CDR2 SVGAGI. V gave up 0 bases and J gave up 5 bases, with 8 bases separating them. CDR3 DNA: TGTGCCAGCAGTTACTCGAATCGAGACAATGAGCAGTTCTTC. Protein sequence: CASSYSNRDNEQFF.